These 23 T cell receptor beta chains were all obtained from the same sample, sequenced in a study of T cells expressing NK-cell markers. From its re-call of the 5' RACE reads, TCRdb lists each CDR3 protein once, without DNA. Its table records approximately 550,000 distinct CDR3 sequences. Sequenced input: blood T cells: a sorted CD56 or NKG2C T cell subset, CD4+ or CD8+ T cells, or bulk PBMC T cells (not recorded which). Source of these receptors: a man between 18 and 35 years old in good health.

The gene calls are TRBV12-3 or TRBV12-4 and TRBJ2-1; TCRdb lists TRBD1, though no DNA is available to test this call. This CDR3 has 14 residues. CDR3 in amino acids: CASSPPDYYNEQFF.

The chain has TRBV29-1 and TRBJ2-1; TCRdb selects TRBD2, and the lack of DNA leaves this call unchecked. In germline, CDR1 is SQVTM, CDR2 ANQGSEA. The CDR3 has 12 residues. The CDR3 protein is CSVDSSGNEQFF.

The chain is built from TRBV20-1 and TRBJ2-1; the TCRdb D gene call, TRBD1, has no DNA to confirm it. The CDR3 has 17 amino acids. CDR1 DFQATT and CDR2 SNEGSKA come from the germline V gene (reference sequence). Here the CDR3 reads CSARNSGDRYSYNEQFF.

The V and J genes are TRBV14 and TRBJ1-6. The CDR3 contains 14 residues. Germline CDR1 and CDR2: SGHDN and FVKESK. CDR3 in amino acids: CASSQERPQGPLHF.

The rearrangement joins TRBV10-3 to TRBJ2-1; absent DNA, TCRdb's TRBD1 call cannot be checked. The CDR3 is 14 amino acids. Germline V CDR1 and CDR2: ENHRY, SYGVKD. CDR3 in amino acids: CAIAPTSSYNEQFF.

The rearrangement links TRBV4-2 to TRBJ2-3; TCRdb reports TRBD2, a call that lacks DNA to check it against. Germline CDR1 LGHNA, CDR2 YNFKEQ. The CDR3 is made up of 17 amino acids. The CDR3 region is CASSQARSGGHTDTQYF.

The genes are TRBV5-1 and TRBJ1-6; TCRdb reports TRBD1, a call that lacks DNA to check it against. From germline, CDR1 is SGHRS and CDR2 YFSETQ. The CDR3 has 15 residues. The CDR3 loop is CASSLAGQPYSPLHF. The full variable domain, completed using reference TRBV5-1 and TRBJ1-6, is KAGVTQTPRYLIKTRGQQVTLSCSPISGHRSVSWYQQTPGQGLQFLFEYFSETQRNKGNFPGRFSGRQFSNSRSEMNVSTLELGDSALYLCASSLAGQPYSPLHFGNGTRLTVT.

This rearrangement joins TRBV25-1 to TRBJ1-2; the TCRdb call, TRBD1, lacks DNA for checking. This CDR3 contains 16 residues. CDR1 is MGHDK, CDR2 SYGVNS, per germline. The CDR3 protein is CASSDGSGTGYYGYTF.

The chain couples TRBV19 to TRBJ1-5; there is no DNA to check the TCRdb D call of TRBD1. From germline, CDR1 is LNHDA and CDR2 SQIVND (reference sequence). The CDR3 consists of 13 residues. Here the CDR3 reads CATETGSYQPQHF. The entire variable domain, with the rest obtained from reference TRBV19 and TRBJ1-5, is as follows: DGGITQSPKYLFRKEGQNVTLSCEQNLNHDAMYWYRQDPGQGLRLIYYSQIVNDFQKGDIAEGYSVSREKKESFPLTVTSAQKNPTAFYLCATETGSYQPQHFGDGTRLSIL.

The rearrangement uses TRBV20-1 and TRBJ1-1; TCRdb's assignment of TRBD1 cannot be checked, as there is no DNA. Per the germline V gene, CDR1 is DFQATT and CDR2 is SNEGSKA (reference sequence). The CDR3 is 18 amino acids. CDR3 sequence: CSATYRQGASSYDPEAFF.

The rearrangement joins TRBV12-3 or TRBV12-4 to TRBJ2-7. The CDR3 spans 11 residues. The chain's CDR3 is CASSEGPEQYF.

The J gene is TRBJ2-7, the V gene TRBV7-8; the D call from TCRdb, TRBD1, cannot be confirmed without DNA. Germline V lookup: CDR1 SGHVS, CDR2 FQNEAQ. The CDR3 loop spans 14 amino acids. The CDR3 loop is CASSLGGQDYEQYF.

The rearrangement uses TRBV15 and TRBJ2-3; the D call from TCRdb, TRBD2, cannot be confirmed without DNA. The CDR3 runs to 18 residues. The germline V gene has CDR1 LNHNV and CDR2 YYDKDF (reference sequence). CDR3 residues: CATSRDPGLASRPDTQYF. The full variable domain, completed using reference TRBV15 and TRBJ2-3, is DAMVIQNPRYQVTQFGKPVTLSCSQTLNHNVMYWYQQKSSQAPKLLFHYYDKDFNNEADTPDNFQSRRPNTSFCFLDIRSPGLGDTAMYLCATSRDPGLASRPDTQYFGPGTRLTVL.

The V gene is TRBV12-3 or TRBV12-4, the J gene TRBJ2-7; TCRdb's D call of TRBD2 is untestable without DNA. The CDR3 runs 13 residues. The CDR3 loop is CASRGLAAYEQYF.

This chain links TRBV20-1 with TRBJ2-3; lacking DNA, the TRBD2 call made by TCRdb goes unchecked. Germline V gene lookup returns CDR1 DFQATT and CDR2 SNEGSKA (reference sequence). The CDR3 consists of 11 residues. CDR3 protein: CSARRADTQYF.

The chain joins TRBV24-1 to TRBJ2-5; the D gene TCRdb calls, TRBD1, cannot be checked with no DNA. The CDR3 is made up of 17 amino acids. Germline loops: CDR1 KGHDR, CDR2 SFDVKD. CDR3 protein: CATSDLVSGQEQETQYF.

The chain is built from TRBV5-1 and TRBJ1-2. The length of the CDR3 is 12 residues. The germline V gene has CDR1 SGHRS and CDR2 YFSETQ. The CDR3 reads CASSGSSYGYTF.

The chain employs TRBV6-5 and TRBJ1-4; TCRdb's D call, TRBD1, is unchecked because there is no DNA. Germline assignment: CDR1 MNHEY and CDR2 SVGAGI. The CDR3 is 14 amino acids. This CDR3 reads CASKPGTGIEKLFF.

V and J are TRBV2 and TRBJ2-3. The CDR3 consists of 13 residues. CDR1 SNHLY and CDR2 FYNNEI come from the germline V gene. The CDR3 sequence is CASQNPYTDTQYF.

V and J are TRBV19 and TRBJ2-6; with no DNA, the TCRdb D assignment of TRBD1 cannot be verified. The CDR3 totals 18 residues. From germline, CDR1 is LNHDA and CDR2 SQIVND (reference sequence). CDR3: CASSIPRQADSGANVLTF.

The chain has TRBV4-3 and TRBJ2-3. This CDR3 is 16 amino acids long. Per germline, CDR1 LGHNA and CDR2 YSLEER. CDR3 protein: CASSQDFRSSTDTQYF.

The gene calls are TRBV10-2 and TRBJ1-4; TCRdb's D gene call, TRBD1, goes unchecked for lack of DNA. The germline V gene encodes CDR1 WSHSY and CDR2 SAAADI. CDR3 size: 13 residues. This CDR3 reads CASQTGVGEKLFF.

This chain connects TRBV21-1 to TRBJ2-2; checking the TCRdb D call of TRBD1 is not possible without DNA. TRBV21-1 is annotated as a pseudogene. The CDR3 covers 17 residues. CDR3: CATTPRRGTGVTGELFF.